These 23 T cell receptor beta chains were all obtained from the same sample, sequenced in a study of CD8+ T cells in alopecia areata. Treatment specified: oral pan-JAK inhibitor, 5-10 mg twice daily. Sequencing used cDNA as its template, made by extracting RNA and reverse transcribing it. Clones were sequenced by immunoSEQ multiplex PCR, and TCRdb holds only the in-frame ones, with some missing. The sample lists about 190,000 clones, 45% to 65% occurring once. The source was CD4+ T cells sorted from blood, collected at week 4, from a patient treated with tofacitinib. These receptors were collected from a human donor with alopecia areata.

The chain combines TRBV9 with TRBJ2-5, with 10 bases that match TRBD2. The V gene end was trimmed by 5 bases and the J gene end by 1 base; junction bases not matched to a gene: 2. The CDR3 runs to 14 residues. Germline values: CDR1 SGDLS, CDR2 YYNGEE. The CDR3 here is CASSIAGGQETQYF. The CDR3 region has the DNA TGTGCCAGCAGTATAGCGGGAGGCCAAGAGACCCAGTACTTC.

The CDR3 region is CASSYPGVAYEQYF. DNA for the CDR3: TGTGCCAGCAGCTATCCCGGCGTAGCCTACGAGCAGTACTTC. The chain couples TRBV5-6 to TRBJ2-7; no reliable D call. V gave up 3 bases and J gave up 2 bases, with 12 bases separating them. The germline CDR1 and CDR2 sequences are SGHDT and YYEEEE. This CDR3 has 14 residues.

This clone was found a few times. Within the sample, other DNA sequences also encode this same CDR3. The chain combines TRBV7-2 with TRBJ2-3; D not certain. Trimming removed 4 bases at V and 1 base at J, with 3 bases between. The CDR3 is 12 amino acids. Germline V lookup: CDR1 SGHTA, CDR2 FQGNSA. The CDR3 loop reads CASSSGTDTQYF. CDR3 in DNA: TGTGCCAGCAGCTCCGGCACAGATACGCAGTATTTT.

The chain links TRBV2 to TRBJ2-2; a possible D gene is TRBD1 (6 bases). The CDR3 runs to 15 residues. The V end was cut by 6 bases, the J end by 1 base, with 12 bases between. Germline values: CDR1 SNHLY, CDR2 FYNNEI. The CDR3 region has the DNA TGTGCCAGCAGCTTTGTACAGGGGAACACCGGGGAGCTGTTTTTT. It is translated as CASSFVQGNTGELFF.

CDR3 sequence reads: CSVGRRLAETQYF. The DNA of the CDR3 is TGCAGCGTTGGCCGGCGGCTAGCGGAGACCCAGTACTTC. The chain combines TRBV29-1 with TRBJ2-5, with a weak D call TRBD2 (6 bases). The V end was cut by 4 bases, the J end by 5 bases, with 14 bases between. CDR1 is SQVTM, CDR2 ANQGSEA, per germline. This CDR3 region has 13 residues.

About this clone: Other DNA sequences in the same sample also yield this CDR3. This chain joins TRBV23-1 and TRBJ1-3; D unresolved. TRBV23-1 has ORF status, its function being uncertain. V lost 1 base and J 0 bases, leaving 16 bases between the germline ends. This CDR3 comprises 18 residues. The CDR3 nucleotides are TGCGCCAGCAGTCAATGGTTTGGAGCACTCGGCTCTGGAAACACCATATATTTT. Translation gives CASSQWFGALGSGNTIYF.

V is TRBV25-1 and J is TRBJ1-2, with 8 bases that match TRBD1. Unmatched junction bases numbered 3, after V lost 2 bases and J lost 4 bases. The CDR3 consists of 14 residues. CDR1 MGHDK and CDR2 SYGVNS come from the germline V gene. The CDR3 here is CASSEGDRFYGYTF. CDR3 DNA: TGTGCCAGCAGTGAAGGGGACAGGTTCTATGGCTACACCTTC.

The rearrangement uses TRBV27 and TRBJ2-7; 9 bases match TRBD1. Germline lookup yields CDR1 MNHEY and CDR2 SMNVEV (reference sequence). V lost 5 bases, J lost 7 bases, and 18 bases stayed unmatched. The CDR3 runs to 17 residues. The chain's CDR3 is CASSPSTSGTGRWEQYF. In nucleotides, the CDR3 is TGTGCCAGCAGTCCGAGCACTTCCGGGACAGGGCGTTGGGAGCAGTACTTC.

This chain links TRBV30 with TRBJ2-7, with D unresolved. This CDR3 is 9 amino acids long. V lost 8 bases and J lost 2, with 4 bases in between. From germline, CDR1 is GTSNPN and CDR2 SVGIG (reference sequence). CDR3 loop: CAGPYEQYF. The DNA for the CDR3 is TGTGCCGGGCCCTACGAGCAGTACTTC.

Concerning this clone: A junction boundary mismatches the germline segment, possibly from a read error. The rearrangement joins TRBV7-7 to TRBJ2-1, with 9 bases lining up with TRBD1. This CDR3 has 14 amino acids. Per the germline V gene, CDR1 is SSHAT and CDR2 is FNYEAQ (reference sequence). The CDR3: CASSSGQGKGEQFF. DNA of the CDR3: TGTGCTAGCAGCTCGGGACAGGGAAAGGGTGAGCAGTTCTTC.

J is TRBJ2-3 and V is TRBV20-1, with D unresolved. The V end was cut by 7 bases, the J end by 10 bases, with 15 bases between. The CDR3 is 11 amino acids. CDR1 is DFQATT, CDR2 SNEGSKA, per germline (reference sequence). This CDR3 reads CSGGWRSAQYF. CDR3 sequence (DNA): TGCAGTGGGGGATGGAGAAGTGCGCAGTATTTT.

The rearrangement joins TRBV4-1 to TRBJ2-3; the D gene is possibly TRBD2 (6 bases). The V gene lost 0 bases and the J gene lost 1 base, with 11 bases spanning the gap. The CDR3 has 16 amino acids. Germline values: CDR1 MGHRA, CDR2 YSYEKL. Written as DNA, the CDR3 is TGCGCCAGCAGCCAAGATAATGGGGAGGGCACAGATACGCAGTATTTT. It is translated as CASSQDNGEGTDTQYF.

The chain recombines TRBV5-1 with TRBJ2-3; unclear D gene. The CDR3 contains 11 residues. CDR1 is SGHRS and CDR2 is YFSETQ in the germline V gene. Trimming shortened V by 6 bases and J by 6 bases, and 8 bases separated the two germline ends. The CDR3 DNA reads TGCGCCAGCATTCAGCAGGATACGCAGTATTTT. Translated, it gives CASIQQDTQYF.

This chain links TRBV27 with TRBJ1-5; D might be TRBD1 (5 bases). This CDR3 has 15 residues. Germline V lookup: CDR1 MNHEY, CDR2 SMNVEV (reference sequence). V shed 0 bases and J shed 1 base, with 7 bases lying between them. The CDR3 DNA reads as TGTGCCAGCAGTTTATCAAGGGGAAGCAATCAGCCCCAGCATTTT. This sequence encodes CASSLSRGSNQPQHF.

CDR3 protein: CACHDGGLAGGTDTQYF. CDR3 bases: TGTGCCTGCCACGACGGGGGACTAGCGGGAGGGACAGATACGCAGTATTTT. V usage is TRBV30 and J usage is TRBJ2-3, with 16 positions matching TRBD2. CDR3 size: 17 residues. CDR1 is GTSNPN, CDR2 SVGIG, per germline (reference sequence). Trimming took 6 bases from V and 3 from J; bases not matched to a gene: 9.

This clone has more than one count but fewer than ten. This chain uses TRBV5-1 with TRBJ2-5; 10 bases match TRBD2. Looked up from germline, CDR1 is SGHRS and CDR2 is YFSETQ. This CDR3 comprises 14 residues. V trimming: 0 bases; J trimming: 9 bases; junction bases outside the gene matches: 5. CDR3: CASSLATSGMSQYF. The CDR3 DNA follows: TGCGCCAGCAGCTTGGCCACTAGCGGGATGTCCCAGTACTTC.

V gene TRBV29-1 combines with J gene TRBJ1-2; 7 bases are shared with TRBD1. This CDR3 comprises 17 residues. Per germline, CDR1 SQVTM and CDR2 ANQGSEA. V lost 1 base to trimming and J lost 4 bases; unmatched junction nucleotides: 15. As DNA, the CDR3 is TGCAGCGTTGAAGGGGGGTCAGGGGGACCCGCCACCTATGGCTACACCTTC. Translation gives CSVEGGSGGPATYGYTF.

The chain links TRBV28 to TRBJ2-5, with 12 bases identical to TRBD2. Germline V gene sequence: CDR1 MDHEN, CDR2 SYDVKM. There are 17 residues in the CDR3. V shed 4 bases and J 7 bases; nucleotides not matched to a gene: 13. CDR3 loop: CASSYPTGLAGTGTQYF. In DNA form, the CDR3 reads TGTGCCAGCAGTTACCCGACCGGACTAGCGGGAACTGGGACCCAGTACTTC.

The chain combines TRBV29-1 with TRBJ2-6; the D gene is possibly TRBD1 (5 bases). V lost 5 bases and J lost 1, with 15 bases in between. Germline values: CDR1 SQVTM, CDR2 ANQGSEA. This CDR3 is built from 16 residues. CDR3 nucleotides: TGCAGCGTTCTTAGGCAGGGCGAATCTGGGGCCAACGTCCTGACTTTC. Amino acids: CSVLRQGESGANVLTF.

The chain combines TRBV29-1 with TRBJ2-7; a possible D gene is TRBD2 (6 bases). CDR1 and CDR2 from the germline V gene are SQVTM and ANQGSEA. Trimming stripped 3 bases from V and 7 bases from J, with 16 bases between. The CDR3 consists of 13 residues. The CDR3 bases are TGCAGCGTTGAGGGCGGGGCAGGTCGAGAGCAGTACTTC. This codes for CSVEGGAGREQYF.

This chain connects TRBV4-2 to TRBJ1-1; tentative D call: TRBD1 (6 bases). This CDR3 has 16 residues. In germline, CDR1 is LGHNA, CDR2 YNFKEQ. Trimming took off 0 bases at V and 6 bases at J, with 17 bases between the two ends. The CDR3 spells CASSQDRGTTSPEAFF. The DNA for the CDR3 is TGTGCCAGCAGCCAAGATAGGGGGACAACCTCACCTGAAGCTTTCTTT.

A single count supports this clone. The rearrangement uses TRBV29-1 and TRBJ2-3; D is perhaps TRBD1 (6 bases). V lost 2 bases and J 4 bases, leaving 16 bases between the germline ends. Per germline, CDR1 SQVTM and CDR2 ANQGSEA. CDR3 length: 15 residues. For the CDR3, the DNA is TGCAGCGTTGAATTGGGCAGGGGAGCGCCAGATACGCAGTATTTT. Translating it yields CSVELGRGAPDTQYF.

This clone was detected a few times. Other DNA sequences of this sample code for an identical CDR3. The CDR3 bases are TGCAGCGTTGAGATTGGGGGCACAGATACGCAGTATTTT. It specifies CSVEIGGTDTQYF. The genes are TRBV29-1 and TRBJ2-3; D not certain. This CDR3 is built from 13 residues. Trimming pared 3 bases from V and 1 base from J, leaving 8 bases between. Germline V gives CDR1 SQVTM, CDR2 ANQGSEA.